The 18 T cell receptor beta chains below come from one sample, sequenced in a study of cytotoxic CD8 clonotypes in ibrutinib-treated CLL. The repertoire was sequenced with immunoSEQ multiplex PCR; TCRdb's copy has only in-frame clones and lacks some. The data show about 140,000 clones, 65% to 85% seen once. This material consisted of PBMCs, taken after 36 months of ibrutinib treatment. These receptors came from a human donor with chronic lymphocytic leukemia.

This chain joins TRBV27 and TRBJ1-5, with D hard to call. The germline V and J ends were trimmed by 3 bases and 7 bases, with 4 bases remaining between them. CDR3 length equals 11 residues. The germline gives CDR1 MNHEY, CDR2 SMNVEV (reference sequence). CDR3 nucleotide sequence: TGTGCCAGCAGTTTCTCCCAGCCCCAGCATTTT. It translates to CASSFSQPQHF.

V and J are TRBV30 and TRBJ2-6; 8 nucleotides match TRBD2. Looked up from germline, CDR1 is GTSNPN and CDR2 is SVGIG (reference sequence). The CDR3 loop spans 16 amino acids. The trim removed 4 bases at V and 0 bases at J, leaving 5 bases unmatched. The CDR3: CAWTGTRGSGANVLTF. CDR3 coding DNA: TGTGCCTGGACCGGGACTAGAGGCTCTGGGGCCAACGTCCTGACTTTC.

This clone was counted a few times. CDR3 in DNA: TGTGCCAGCAGCTTGGGCCTGAGCAGGGATTATCAGCCCCAGCATTTT. It specifies CASSLGLSRDYQPQHF. The chain carries TRBV5-8 and TRBJ1-5; perhaps TRBD1 as D (5 bases). The CDR3 runs to 16 residues. Germline CDR1 SGHTS, CDR2 YDEGEE. V lost 0 bases and J 5 bases, leaving 15 bases between the germline ends.

This chain joins TRBV19 and TRBJ1-2, with D uncertain. CDR1 LNHDA and CDR2 SQIVND come from the germline V gene (reference sequence). The CDR3 covers 14 residues. The V end lost 3 bases, the J end lost 4 bases, and 12 bases lay between the germline ends. CDR3 sequence (DNA): TGTGCCAGTAGTATTGAGAATTTTGCCTATGGCTACACCTTC. This translates into CASSIENFAYGYTF.

Note on this clone: This sample also contains other DNA sequences that code for the same CDR3. The chain links TRBV9 to TRBJ2-3; the D is unclear. The CDR3 is 12 residues long. Germline CDR1 reads SGDLS; CDR2 reads YYNGEE. Trimming took 0 bases from V and 1 from J, leaving 0 bases between them. Written as DNA, the CDR3 is TGTGCCAGCAGCGTAGGCACAGATACGCAGTATTTT. This sequence encodes CASSVGTDTQYF. Full variable domain (rest looked up from reference TRBV9 and TRBJ2-3): DSGVTQTPKHLITATGQRVTLRCSPRSGDLSVYWYQQSLDQGLQFLIQYYNGEERAKGNILERFSAQQFPDLHSELNLSSLELGDSALYFCASSVGTDTQYFGPGTRLTVL.

This sequence joins TRBV27 and TRBJ2-1; maybe TRBD2 (5 bases). Trimming took off 7 bases at V and 8 bases at J, with 18 bases between the two ends. This CDR3 contains 14 residues. The germline CDR1 and CDR2 sequences are MNHEY and SMNVEV (reference sequence). The CDR3 region is CASKEVYSLDEQFF. As DNA, the CDR3 is TGTGCCAGCAAGGAGGTATATTCTCTGGATGAGCAGTTCTTC.

Only one count was recorded for this clone. V and J are TRBV29-1 and TRBJ1-2; D unresolved. With 0 bases removed from V and 4 bases from J, the gap between germline ends came to 15 bases. This CDR3 is 15 amino acids long. Germline lookup yields CDR1 SQVTM and CDR2 ANQGSEA. CDR3 in amino acids: CSVEDERRGSYGYTF. The CDR3 nucleotides read TGCAGCGTTGAAGATGAGCGTCGAGGAAGCTATGGCTACACCTTC.

The V call is TRBV6-1, the J call TRBJ2-1; tentatively, D is TRBD2 (5 bases). CDR1 is MNHNS, CDR2 SASEGT, per germline. The CDR3 is 13 amino acids. V was pared by 3 bases and J by 6 bases, with 9 bases between. The CDR3 spells CASSDEGANEQFF. Written as DNA, the CDR3 is TGTGCCAGCAGTGACGAGGGCGCCAATGAGCAGTTCTTC.

The chain combines TRBV11-2 with TRBJ1-5, with D perhaps TRBD1 (6 bases). V lost 0 bases and J 5 bases, leaving 11 bases between the germline ends. Germline lookup yields CDR1 SGHAT and CDR2 FQNNGV. CDR3 length: 15 amino acids. CDR3: CASSLDLQGYQPQHF. CDR3 bases: TGTGCCAGCAGCTTAGATCTACAGGGATATCAGCCCCAGCATTTT.

The V and J genes are TRBV7-9 and TRBJ2-7; D call uncertain. The CDR3 has 10 amino acids. V was pared by 10 bases and J by 5 bases, with 9 bases between. Germline V CDR1 and CDR2: SEHNR, FQNEAQ (reference sequence). The CDR3: CATSLDEQYF. CDR3 DNA sequence: TGTGCCACCTCACTTGACGAGCAGTACTTC.

The J gene is TRBJ2-7, the V gene TRBV11-2, with D hard to call. The V and J ends lost 4 bases and 2 bases respectively, with 3 bases between them. Germline CDR1 reads SGHAT; CDR2 reads FQNNGV. This CDR3 contains 11 residues. The CDR3 is CASSSAYEQYF. The CDR3 coding sequence is TGTGCCAGCAGCTCCGCCTACGAGCAGTACTTC.

The rearrangement joins TRBV6-5 to TRBJ2-5, with D maybe TRBD2 (6 bases). The germline V gene encodes CDR1 MNHEY and CDR2 SVGAGI. The CDR3 sequence is 13 residues long. Trimming took 0 bases from V and 7 from J, leaving 9 bases between them. The DNA of the CDR3 is TGTGCCAGCAGTTACTCGGAGGGAGGGACCCAGTACTTC. The encoded protein is CASSYSEGGTQYF.

The chain is built from TRBV27 and TRBJ1-1; D uncertain. Germline V gene sequence: CDR1 MNHEY, CDR2 SMNVEV (reference sequence). Trimming removed 4 bases at V and 2 bases at J, with 17 bases between. The CDR3 is 16 amino acids. The CDR3 protein is CASSSGGGPQNTEAFF. CDR3 in DNA: TGTGCCAGCAGTTCTGGAGGAGGGCCTCAAAACACTGAAGCTTTCTTT.

This clone was seen just once. The chain joins TRBV4-1 to TRBJ2-7; 10 nucleotides agree with TRBD2. Germline trimming cut 3 bases from V and 10 bases from J; bases unmatched to any gene: 12. This CDR3 comprises 15 residues. Per the germline V gene, CDR1 is MGHRA and CDR2 is YSYEKL. Here the CDR3 DNA reads TGCGCCAGCAGCCATCTAAGCGGGAGGGCCGGATACCAGTACTTC. Translation: CASSHLSGRAGYQYF.

The CDR3 protein is CASRPQGLGNTIYF. In DNA form, the CDR3 reads TGTGCCAGCAGACCACAGGGACTCGGAAACACCATATATTTT. This sequence joins TRBV6-5 and TRBJ1-3; D may be TRBD1 (6 bases). In germline, CDR1 is MNHEY, CDR2 SVGAGI. The CDR3 contains 14 residues. The ends were cut back, 6 bases at V and 4 bases at J, with 13 bases in the middle.

This rearrangement joins TRBV2 to TRBJ2-7, with 11 bases matching TRBD1. This CDR3 is 13 amino acids long. Trimming took 6 bases from V and 6 from J; bases not matched to a gene: 4. Germline V gives CDR1 SNHLY, CDR2 FYNNEI. The CDR3 sequence: CASRGQGEGEQYF. The DNA for the CDR3 is TGTGCCAGCAGGGGACAGGGGGAAGGCGAGCAGTACTTC.

The chain is built from TRBV30 and TRBJ1-4; TRBD1 agrees at 8 bases. The length of the CDR3 is 13 residues. V lost 3 bases and J lost 10; bases outside the gene matches: 7. Germline V gene data show CDR1 as GTSNPN and CDR2 as SVGIG (reference sequence). For the CDR3, the DNA is TGTGCCTGGAGCGCACAGGGGGAAGGAAAACTGTTTTTT. This gives the protein CAWSAQGEGKLFF.

There are a few counts of this clone. V is TRBV7-9 and J is TRBJ1-4, with unresolved D. V was clipped by 1 base and J by 4 bases, with 10 bases between them. The germline V gene encodes CDR1 SEHNR and CDR2 FQNEAQ (reference sequence). The CDR3 is 15 amino acids. The CDR3 region is CASSLGPRLNEKLFF. In nucleotides, the CDR3 is TGTGCCAGCAGCTTAGGCCCCAGACTTAATGAAAAACTGTTTTTT.